The entry that follows covers one T cell receptor (beta chain) sequence. Its antigen is unknown. The data derive from a study of T cell responses to AZD1222 COVID-19 vaccine. TCRdb's table, derived via immunoSEQ multiplex PCR, lists solely in-frame clones and lacks some. There are about 110,000 clones in the sample; 80% to 95% occur only once, and 2% to 2.5% lies in the top ten. Study-wide results and caveats: Samples come after the peak T cell response, not at day 14. Spike as a whole was targeted by vaccine-associated CD4 TCRs, dominant at 160-218 and 743-854. Baseline antibody screening turned up just a handful of seropositive AZD1222 recipients.

Per the germline V gene, CDR1 is KGHSH and CDR2 is LQKENI. This CDR3 has 10 amino acids. Trimming removed 4 bases from V and 6 bases from J, with 3 bases in between. This sequence joins TRBV18 and TRBJ1-1; D gene uncertain. This clonotype originated in an adult who received the AZD1222 COVID-19 vaccine. The sequencing used peripheral blood, collected 28 days after the second AZD1222 dose. This CDR3 reads CASSQAEAFF. In DNA form, the CDR3 reads TGTGCCAGCTCACAGGCTGAAGCTTTCTTT.